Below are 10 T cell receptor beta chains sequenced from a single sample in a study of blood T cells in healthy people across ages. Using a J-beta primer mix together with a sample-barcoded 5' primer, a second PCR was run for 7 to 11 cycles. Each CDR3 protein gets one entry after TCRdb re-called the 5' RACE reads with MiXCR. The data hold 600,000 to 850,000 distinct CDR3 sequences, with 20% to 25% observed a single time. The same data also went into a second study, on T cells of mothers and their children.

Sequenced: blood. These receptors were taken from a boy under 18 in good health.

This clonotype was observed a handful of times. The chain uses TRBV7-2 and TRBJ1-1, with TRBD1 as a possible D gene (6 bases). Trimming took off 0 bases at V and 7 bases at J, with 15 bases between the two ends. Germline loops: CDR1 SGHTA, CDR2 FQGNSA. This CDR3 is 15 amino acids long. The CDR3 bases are TGTGCCAGCAGCTTAGCGGACAGTAGAAACGGTGAAGCTTTCTTT. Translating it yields CASSLADSRNGEAFF.

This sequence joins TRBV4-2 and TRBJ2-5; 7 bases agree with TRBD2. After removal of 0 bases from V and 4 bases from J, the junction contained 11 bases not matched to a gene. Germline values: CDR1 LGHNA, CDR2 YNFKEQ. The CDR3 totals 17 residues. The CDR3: CASSQDLTGGLRETQYF. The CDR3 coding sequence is TGTGCCAGCAGCCAAGATTTGACGGGAGGATTGAGAGAGACCCAGTACTTC.

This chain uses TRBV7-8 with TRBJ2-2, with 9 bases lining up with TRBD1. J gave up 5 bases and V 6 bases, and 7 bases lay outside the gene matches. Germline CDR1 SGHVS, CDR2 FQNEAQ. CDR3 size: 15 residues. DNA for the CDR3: TGTGCCAGCAGATCTACAGGGGGCGGGACCGGGGAGCTGTTTTTT. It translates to CASRSTGGGTGELFF.

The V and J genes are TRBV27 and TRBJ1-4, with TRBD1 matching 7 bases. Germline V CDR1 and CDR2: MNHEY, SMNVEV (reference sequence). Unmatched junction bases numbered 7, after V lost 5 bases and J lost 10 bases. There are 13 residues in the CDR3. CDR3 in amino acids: CASSGRGRGKLFF. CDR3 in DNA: TGTGCCAGCAGTGGCAGGGGGAGGGGAAAACTGTTTTTT.

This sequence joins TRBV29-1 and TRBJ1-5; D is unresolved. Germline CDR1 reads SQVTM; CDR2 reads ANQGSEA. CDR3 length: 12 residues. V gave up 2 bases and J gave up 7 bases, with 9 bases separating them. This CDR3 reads CSVEIMGQPQHF. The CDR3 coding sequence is TGCAGCGTTGAAATAATGGGGCAGCCCCAGCATTTT.

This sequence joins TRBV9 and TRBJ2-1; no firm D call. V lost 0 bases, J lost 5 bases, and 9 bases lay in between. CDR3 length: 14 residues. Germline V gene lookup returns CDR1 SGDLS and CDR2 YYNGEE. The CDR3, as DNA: TGTGCCAGCAGCGTAGGAGTGGCAGACAATGAGCAGTTCTTC. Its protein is CASSVGVADNEQFF.

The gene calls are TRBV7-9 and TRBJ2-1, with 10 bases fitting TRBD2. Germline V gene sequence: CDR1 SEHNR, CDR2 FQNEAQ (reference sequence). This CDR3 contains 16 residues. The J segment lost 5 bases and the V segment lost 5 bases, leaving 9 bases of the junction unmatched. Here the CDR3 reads CASSPRLAGANNEQFF. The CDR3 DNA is TGTGCCAGCAGCCCACGCCTAGCGGGAGCCAACAATGAGCAGTTCTTC.

CDR3 sequence: CSVATSGYSDTQYF. The DNA for the CDR3 is TGCAGCGTCGCGACTAGCGGGTATTCAGATACGCAGTATTTT. The V gene is TRBV29-1, the J gene TRBJ2-3, with 10 positions matching TRBD2. Trimming took 6 bases from V and 4 from J; bases not matched to a gene: 7. CDR3 length equals 14 residues. Germline CDR1 is SQVTM and CDR2 is ANQGSEA.

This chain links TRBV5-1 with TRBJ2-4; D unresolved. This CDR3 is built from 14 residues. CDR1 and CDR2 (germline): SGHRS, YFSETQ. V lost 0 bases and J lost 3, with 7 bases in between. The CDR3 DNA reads TGCGCCAGCAGCTTGGAGGCAGTCAAAAACATTCAGTACTTC. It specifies CASSLEAVKNIQYF.

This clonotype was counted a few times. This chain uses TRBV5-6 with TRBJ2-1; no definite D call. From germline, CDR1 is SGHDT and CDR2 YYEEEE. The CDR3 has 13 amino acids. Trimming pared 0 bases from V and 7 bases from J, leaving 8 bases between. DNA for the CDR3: TGTGCCAGCAGCTTGGGGGATCTAAATGAGCAGTTCTTC. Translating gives CASSLGDLNEQFF. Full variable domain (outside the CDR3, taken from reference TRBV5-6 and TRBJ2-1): DAGVTQSPTHLIKTRGQQVTLRCSPKSGHDTVSWYQQALGQGPQFIFQYYEEEERQRGNFPDRFSGHQFPNYSSELNVNALLLGDSALYLCASSLGDLNEQFFGPGTRLTVL.